Listed below are T cell receptor beta chains from one sample, sequenced in a study of technical replicates of blood from a handful of donors. The data were produced by immunoSEQ multiplex PCR, yet TCRdb's version contains in-frame clones alone and is incomplete. Among around 100,000 clones listed, 85% to 95% were seen once. Sequencing input: T cells isolated from PBMCs. The source of these receptors is a human donor in good health. Each CDR3 is given with its conserved first and last residue. Fields, in order: V gene, J gene, D gene, clone size, CDR3 protein, CDR3 DNA. D genes are given only for firm matches. Clone size is given for some rows only: seen once, a few or many times, or a class if the clone is expanded.

V: TRBV27
J: TRBJ2-7
D: TRBD2
size: NA
CDR3: CASSPGLAGELSYEQYF
DNA: TGTGCCAGCAGCCCGGGACTAGCGGGAGAGCTCTCCTACGAGCAGTACTTC

V: TRBV11-3
J: TRBJ1-1
D: NA
size: NA
CDR3: CARQGTSDTEAFF
DNA: TGTGCCAGACAGGGAACGTCGGACACTGAAGCTTTCTTT

V: TRBV27
J: TRBJ2-3
D: NA
size: NA
CDR3: CASSFEGRGTDTQYF
DNA: TGTGCCAGCAGTTTTGAGGGGAGGGGGACAGATACGCAGTATTTT

V: TRBV28
J: TRBJ2-3
D: TRBD2
size: NA
CDR3: CASRKSSGRTADTQYF
DNA: TGTGCCAGCAGAAAATCTAGCGGGAGAACGGCAGATACGCAGTATTTT

V: TRBV27
J: TRBJ1-5
D: NA
size: NA
CDR3: CASSLSAGQPQHF
DNA: TGTGCCAGCAGTTTATCCGCCGGGCAGCCCCAGCATTTT

V: TRBV5-4
J: TRBJ2-2
D: TRBD1
size: NA
CDR3: CAIGQGLNTGELFF
DNA: TGTGCCATCGGACAGGGACTGAACACCGGGGAGCTGTTTTTT

V: TRBV9
J: TRBJ2-3
D: TRBD1
size: NA
CDR3: CASSLRQGQDTQYF
DNA: TGTGCCAGCAGCCTTCGACAGGGGCAAGATACGCAGTATTTT

V: TRBV7-9
J: TRBJ2-2
D: NA
size: NA
CDR3: CASRTGTGELFF
DNA: TGTGCCAGCAGGACCGGGACCGGGGAGCTGTTTTTT

V: TRBV10-3
J: TRBJ1-4
D: NA
size: NA
CDR3: CAIGQPTNEKLFF
DNA: TGTGCCATTGGACAGCCAACTAATGAAAAACTGTTTTTT

V: TRBV9
J: TRBJ2-7
D: TRBD2
size: NA
CDR3: CASSAEAGALYEQYF
DNA: TGTGCCAGCAGCGCGGAGGCGGGAGCCCTATACGAGCAGTACTTC

V: TRBV2
J: TRBJ2-1
D: NA
size: once
CDR3: CASTLEGSYNEQFF
DNA: TGTGCCAGCACCCTCGAGGGCTCCTACAATGAGCAGTTCTTC

V: TRBV19
J: TRBJ1-5
D: NA
size: NA
CDR3: CASSARERQPQHF
DNA: TGTGCCAGTAGTGCCAGGGAAAGGCAGCCCCAGCATTTT

V: TRBV18
J: TRBJ2-1
D: TRBD2
size: NA
CDR3: CASSPPGFLEREGDEQFF
DNA: TGTGCCAGCTCACCACCTGGGTTTCTCGAGCGGGAAGGCGATGAGCAGTTCTTC

V: TRBV27
J: TRBJ2-1
D: NA
size: NA
CDR3: CASSWGLDNEQFF
DNA: TGTGCCAGCAGCTGGGGGCTAGACAATGAGCAGTTCTTC

V: TRBV15
J: TRBJ1-5
D: TRBD1
size: NA
CDR3: CATSRPAGDRGNQPQHF
DNA: TGTGCCACCAGCAGGCCCGCCGGGGACAGGGGAAATCAGCCCCAGCATTTT

V: TRBV5-1
J: TRBJ2-5
D: NA
size: NA
CDR3: CASSFRDNWEETQYF
DNA: TGCGCCAGCAGCTTCCGGGACAACTGGGAAGAGACCCAGTACTTC

V: TRBV19
J: TRBJ2-7
D: TRBD2
size: NA
CDR3: CASSNRAGYEQYF
DNA: TGTGCCAGTAGTAACCGAGCGGGATACGAGCAGTACTTC

V: TRBV4-3
J: TRBJ2-2
D: NA
size: NA
CDR3: CASSLGGNTGELFF
DNA: TGCGCCAGCAGTTTGGGGGGGAACACCGGGGAGCTGTTTTTT

V: TRBV9
J: TRBJ2-3
D: TRBD2
size: NA
CDR3: CASIPGLAGECGDTQYF
DNA: TGTGCCAGCATCCCAGGACTAGCGGGAGAGTGTGGGGATACGCAGTATTTT

V: TRBV6-6
J: TRBJ2-2
D: NA
size: NA
CDR3: CASSRVGAGTGELFF
DNA: TGTGCCAGCAGTAGGGTGGGGGCCGGCACCGGGGAGCTGTTTTTT

V: TRBV19
J: TRBJ1-1
D: NA
size: NA
CDR3: CASSKLRDWAEAFF
DNA: TGTGCCAGTAGTAAACTCAGGGACTGGGCTGAAGCTTTCTTT

V: TRBV2
J: TRBJ2-5
D: TRBD1
size: NA
CDR3: CASSEYDRGETQYF
DNA: TGTGCCAGCAGTGAATACGACAGGGGAGAGACCCAGTACTTC

V: TRBV10-3
J: TRBJ1-4
D: NA
size: once
CDR3: CAISEDMTNEKLFF
DNA: TGTGCCATCAGTGAGGACATGACTAATGAAAAACTGTTTTTT

V: TRBV7-6
J: TRBJ1-4
D: TRBD1
size: NA
CDR3: CASSVGTGDGWGKLFF
DNA: TGTGCCAGCAGCGTAGGGACAGGGGACGGTTGGGGAAAACTGTTTTTT

V: TRBV30
J: TRBJ2-3
D: TRBD2
size: NA
CDR3: CAWRETSGRAVIFTDTQYF
DNA: TGTGCCTGGAGAGAAACGAGCGGGAGGGCCGTTATCTTCACAGATACGCAGTATTTT

V: TRBV20-1
J: TRBJ2-1
D: NA
size: NA
CDR3: CSGTFYNEQFF
DNA: TGCAGCGGGACTTTTTACAATGAGCAGTTCTTC

V: TRBV7-3
J: TRBJ1-2
D: TRBD1
size: once
CDR3: CASSLIGTGGDGYTF
DNA: TGTGCCAGCAGCTTAATAGGGACAGGGGGTGATGGCTACACCTTC

V: TRBV10-2
J: TRBJ2-1
D: NA
size: few
CDR3: CASSELNEQFF
DNA: TGCGCCAGCAGTGAGCTAAATGAGCAGTTCTTC

V: TRBV5-1
J: TRBJ1-1
D: TRBD1
size: NA
CDR3: CASSLRQGENTEAFF
DNA: TGCGCCAGCAGCTTAAGACAGGGGGAGAACACTGAAGCTTTCTTT

V: TRBV28
J: TRBJ2-5
D: TRBD2
size: NA
CDR3: CASQRDLETQYF
DNA: TGTGCCAGTCAGCGGGATCTGGAGACCCAGTACTTC

V: TRBV27
J: TRBJ2-1
D: TRBD2
size: NA
CDR3: CASSSPSGPYNEQFF
DNA: TGTGCCAGCAGTTCCCCTAGCGGGCCATACAATGAGCAGTTCTTC

V: TRBV18
J: TRBJ1-1
D: TRBD1
size: NA
CDR3: CASSGSTGDTEAFF
DNA: TGTGCCAGCTCAGGATCCACAGGGGACACTGAAGCTTTCTTT

V: TRBV2
J: TRBJ2-3
D: NA
size: NA
CDR3: CASTQTGRSDTQYF
DNA: TGTGCCAGCACACAGACAGGGAGGTCAGATACGCAGTATTTT

V: TRBV19
J: TRBJ1-2
D: TRBD1
size: once
CDR3: CAIRRTGAYGYTF
DNA: TGTGCCATCAGAAGGACAGGGGCGTATGGCTACACCTTC

V: TRBV7-9
J: TRBJ2-5
D: NA
size: NA
CDR3: CASSLGSQETQYF
DNA: TGTGCCAGCAGCTTAGGCAGCCAAGAGACCCAGTACTTC

V: TRBV5-1
J: TRBJ1-4
D: TRBD1
size: NA
CDR3: CASSLVPTGSEKLFF
DNA: TGCGCCAGCAGCTTGGTACCGACAGGGAGCGAAAAACTGTTTTTT

V: TRBV11-2
J: TRBJ2-5
D: TRBD2
size: NA
CDR3: CASSPGLAGVETQYF
DNA: TGTGCCAGCAGCCCCGGACTAGCGGGAGTAGAGACCCAGTACTTC

V: TRBV19
J: TRBJ2-7
D: TRBD1
size: NA
CDR3: CASSWGQGAYEQYF
DNA: TGTGCCAGTAGCTGGGGACAGGGGGCGTACGAGCAGTACTTC

V: TRBV19
J: TRBJ2-1
D: TRBD2
size: NA
CDR3: CASSLTSGRVNEQFF
DNA: TGTGCCAGTAGTTTGACTAGCGGGAGGGTGAATGAGCAGTTCTTC

V: TRBV11-2
J: TRBJ2-3
D: TRBD2
size: NA
CDR3: CASSLKRGLAGSHWQYF
DNA: TGTGCCAGCAGCTTAAAGCGGGGACTAGCGGGGTCACATTGGCAGTATTTT

V: TRBV6-1
J: TRBJ1-2
D: TRBD1
size: NA
CDR3: CASGGQGARGYTF
DNA: TGTGCCAGCGGGGGCCAGGGGGCGCGGGGCTACACCTTC

V: TRBV14
J: TRBJ1-4
D: TRBD1
size: NA
CDR3: CASSQLGGKLFF
DNA: TGTGCCAGCAGCCAGCTAGGGGGCAAACTGTTTTTT

V: TRBV27
J: TRBJ2-3
D: TRBD2
size: once
CDR3: CASSWGGRAGDTQYF
DNA: TGTGCCAGCAGTTGGGGCGGGAGGGCCGGAGATACGCAGTATTTT

V: TRBV7-9
J: TRBJ1-2
D: TRBD1
size: NA
CDR3: CASSQQGYGYTF
DNA: TGTGCCAGCAGCCAACAGGGGTATGGCTACACCTTC

V: TRBV7-3
J: TRBJ2-7
D: NA
size: once
CDR3: CASSLSLYEQYF
DNA: TGTGCCAGCAGCTTATCTCTCTACGAGCAGTACTTC

V: TRBV19
J: TRBJ2-4
D: TRBD2
size: few
CDR3: CASSLPMGGSIQYF
DNA: TGTGCCAGTAGCCTCCCAATGGGAGGGAGCATTCAGTACTTC

V: TRBV6-5
J: TRBJ1-2
D: NA
size: NA
CDR3: CASSYSGQYYGYTF
DNA: TGTGCCAGCAGTTATTCCGGACAGTACTATGGCTACACCTTC

V: TRBV12-5
J: TRBJ1-1
D: NA
size: NA
CDR3: CASGLAPNRNTEAFF
DNA: TGTGCTAGTGGTTTGGCCCCTAATAGGAACACTGAAGCTTTCTTT

V: TRBV5-8
J: TRBJ2-7
D: NA
size: NA
CDR3: CASSPYPSSYEQYF
DNA: TGTGCCAGCAGCCCGTATCCTAGCTCCTACGAGCAGTACTTC

V: TRBV15
J: TRBJ2-1
D: NA
size: NA
CDR3: CATSRDRGTYNEQFF
DNA: TGTGCCACCAGCAGAGATCGCGGTACCTACAATGAGCAGTTCTTC

V: TRBV27
J: TRBJ2-7
D: TRBD2
size: NA
CDR3: CASSFGTTYEQYF
DNA: TGTGCCAGCAGTTTCGGGACTACCTACGAGCAGTACTTC

V: TRBV28
J: TRBJ2-1
D: NA
size: NA
CDR3: CASSDNEQFF
DNA: TGTGCCAGCAGCGACAATGAGCAGTTCTTC

V: TRBV27
J: TRBJ2-3
D: NA
size: once
CDR3: CASSFIGDTDTQYF
DNA: TGTGCCAGCAGTTTCATCGGGGACACAGATACGCAGTATTTT